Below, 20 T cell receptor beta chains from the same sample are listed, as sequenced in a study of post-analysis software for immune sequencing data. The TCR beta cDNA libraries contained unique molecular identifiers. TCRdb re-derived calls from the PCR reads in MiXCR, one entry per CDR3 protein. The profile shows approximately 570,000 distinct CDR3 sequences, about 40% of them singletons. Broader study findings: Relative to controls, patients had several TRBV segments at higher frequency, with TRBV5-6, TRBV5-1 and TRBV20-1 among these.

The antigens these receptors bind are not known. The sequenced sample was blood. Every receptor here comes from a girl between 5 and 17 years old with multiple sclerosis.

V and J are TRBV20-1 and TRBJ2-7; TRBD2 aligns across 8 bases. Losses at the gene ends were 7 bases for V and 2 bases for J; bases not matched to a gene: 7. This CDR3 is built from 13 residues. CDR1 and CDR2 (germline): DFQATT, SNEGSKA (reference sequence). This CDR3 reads CSVTSGTTYEQYF. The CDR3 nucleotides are TGCAGTGTTACTAGCGGAACTACCTACGAGCAGTACTTC.

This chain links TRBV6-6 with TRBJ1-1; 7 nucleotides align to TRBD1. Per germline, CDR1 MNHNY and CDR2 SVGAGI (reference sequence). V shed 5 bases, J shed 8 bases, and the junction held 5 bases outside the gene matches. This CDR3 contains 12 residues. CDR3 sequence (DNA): TGTGCCAGCAGTCTAGTAGGGGGCGAAGCTTTCTTT. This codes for CASSLVGGEAFF.

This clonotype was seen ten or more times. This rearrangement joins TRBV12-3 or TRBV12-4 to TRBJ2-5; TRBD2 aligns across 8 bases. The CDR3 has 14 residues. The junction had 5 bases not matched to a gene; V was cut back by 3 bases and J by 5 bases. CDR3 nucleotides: TGTGCCAGCAGTTTTGGACTAGCTTTCGAGACCCAGTACTTC. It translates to CASSFGLAFETQYF.

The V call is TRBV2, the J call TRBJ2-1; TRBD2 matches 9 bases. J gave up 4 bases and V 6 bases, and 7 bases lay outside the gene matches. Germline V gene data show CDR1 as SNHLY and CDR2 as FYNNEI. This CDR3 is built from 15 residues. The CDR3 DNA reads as TGTGCCAGCAGGGGAGTAGCGGGGGAGTACAATGAGCAGTTCTTC. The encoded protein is CASRGVAGEYNEQFF.

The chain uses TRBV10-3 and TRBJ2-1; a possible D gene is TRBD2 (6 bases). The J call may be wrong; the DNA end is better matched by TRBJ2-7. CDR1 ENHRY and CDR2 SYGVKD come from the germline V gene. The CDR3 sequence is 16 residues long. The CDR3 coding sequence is TGTGCCATCAGTCCCGGGGGAAATGAGGGTTACAATGAGCAGTACTTC. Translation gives CAISPGGNEGYNEQYF.

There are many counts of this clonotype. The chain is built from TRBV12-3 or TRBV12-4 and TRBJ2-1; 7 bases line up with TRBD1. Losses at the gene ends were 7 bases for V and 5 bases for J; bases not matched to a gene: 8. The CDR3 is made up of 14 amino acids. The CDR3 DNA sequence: TGTGCCAGCACCCGGACAGGTTGGCACAATGAGCAGTTCTTC. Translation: CASTRTGWHNEQFF.

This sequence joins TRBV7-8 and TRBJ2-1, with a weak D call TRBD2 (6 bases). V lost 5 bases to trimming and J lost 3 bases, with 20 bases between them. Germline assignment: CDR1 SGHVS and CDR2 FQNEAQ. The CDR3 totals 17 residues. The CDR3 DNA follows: TGTGCCAGCAGCCCCGGGGTGGGGACTGGCGGCTACAATGAGCAGTTCTTC. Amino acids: CASSPGVGTGGYNEQFF.

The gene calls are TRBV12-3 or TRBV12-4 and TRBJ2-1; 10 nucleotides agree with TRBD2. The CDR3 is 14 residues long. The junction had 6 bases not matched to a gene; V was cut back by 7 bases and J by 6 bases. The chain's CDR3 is CASTLAGAGNEQFF. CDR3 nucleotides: TGTGCCAGCACCCTAGCGGGAGCGGGCAATGAGCAGTTCTTC.

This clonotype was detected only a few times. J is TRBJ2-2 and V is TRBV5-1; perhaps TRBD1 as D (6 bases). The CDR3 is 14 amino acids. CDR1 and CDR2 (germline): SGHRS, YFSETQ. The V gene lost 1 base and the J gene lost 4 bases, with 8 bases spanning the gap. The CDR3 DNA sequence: TGCGCCAGCAGCTTGACAGGGCCCACCGGGGAGCTGTTTTTT. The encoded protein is CASSLTGPTGELFF.

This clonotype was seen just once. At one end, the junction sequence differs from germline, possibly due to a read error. The CDR3 DNA follows: TGTGCCGGCAGTTTAAGCCATAGCAATCAGCCCCAGCATTTT. It specifies CAGSLSHSNQPQHF. This chain joins TRBV12-3 or TRBV12-4 and TRBJ1-5, with D unresolved. CDR3 length equals 14 residues.

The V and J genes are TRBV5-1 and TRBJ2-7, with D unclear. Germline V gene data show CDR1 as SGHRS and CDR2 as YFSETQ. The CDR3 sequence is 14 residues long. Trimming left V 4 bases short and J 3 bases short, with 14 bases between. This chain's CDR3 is CASSPGQLRYEQYF. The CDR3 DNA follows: TGCGCCAGCAGCCCCGGGCAGCTCCGCTACGAGCAGTACTTC.

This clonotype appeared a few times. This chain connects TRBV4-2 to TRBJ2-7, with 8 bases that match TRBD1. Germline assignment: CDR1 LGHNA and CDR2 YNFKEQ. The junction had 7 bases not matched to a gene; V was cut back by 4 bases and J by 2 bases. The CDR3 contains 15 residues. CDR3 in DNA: TGTGCCAGCAGCCCCGGGACAGGAGGTCCCTACGAGCAGTACTTC. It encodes CASSPGTGGPYEQYF.

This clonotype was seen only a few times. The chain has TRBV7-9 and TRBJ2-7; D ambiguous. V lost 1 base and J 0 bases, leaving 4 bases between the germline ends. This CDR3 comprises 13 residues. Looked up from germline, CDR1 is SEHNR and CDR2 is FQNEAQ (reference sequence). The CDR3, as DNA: TGTGCCAGCAGCTTAGGATACTCCTACGAGCAGTACTTC. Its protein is CASSLGYSYEQYF.

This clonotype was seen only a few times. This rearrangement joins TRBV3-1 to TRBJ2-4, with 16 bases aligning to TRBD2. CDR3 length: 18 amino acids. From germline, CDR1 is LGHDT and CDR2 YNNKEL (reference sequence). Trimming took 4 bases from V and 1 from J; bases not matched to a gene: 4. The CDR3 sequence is CASSLGLAGGMAKNIQYF. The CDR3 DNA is TGTGCCAGCAGCCTGGGACTAGCGGGAGGGATGGCCAAAAACATTCAGTACTTC.

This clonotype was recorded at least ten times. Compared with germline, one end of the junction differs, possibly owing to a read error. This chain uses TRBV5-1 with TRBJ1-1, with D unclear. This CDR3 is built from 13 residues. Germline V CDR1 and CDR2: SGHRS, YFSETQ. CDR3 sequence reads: CASSLGSNTEAFF. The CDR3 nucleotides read TGTGCCAGCAGCTTAGGATCGAACACTGAAGCTTTCTTT.

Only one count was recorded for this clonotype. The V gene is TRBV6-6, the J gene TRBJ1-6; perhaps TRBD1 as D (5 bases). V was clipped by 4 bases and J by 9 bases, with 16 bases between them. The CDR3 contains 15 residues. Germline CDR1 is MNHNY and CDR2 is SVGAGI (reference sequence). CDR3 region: CASSLHGGLPSPLHF. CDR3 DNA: TGTGCCAGCAGTTTACATGGGGGGTTGCCTTCACCCCTCCACTTT.

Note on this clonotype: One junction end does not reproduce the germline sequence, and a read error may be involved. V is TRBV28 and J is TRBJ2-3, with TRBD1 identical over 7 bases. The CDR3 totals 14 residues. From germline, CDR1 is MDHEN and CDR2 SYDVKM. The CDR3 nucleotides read TGTGCTAGCAGCTGGGACAGACGCACAGATACGCAGTATTTT. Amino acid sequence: CASSWDRRTDTQYF.

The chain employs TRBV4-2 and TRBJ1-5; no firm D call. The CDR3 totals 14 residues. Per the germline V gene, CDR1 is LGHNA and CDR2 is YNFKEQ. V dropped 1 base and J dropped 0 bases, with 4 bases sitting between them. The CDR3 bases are TGTGCCAGCAGCCAAGCCTATAGCAATCAGCCCCAGCATTTT. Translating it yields CASSQAYSNQPQHF.

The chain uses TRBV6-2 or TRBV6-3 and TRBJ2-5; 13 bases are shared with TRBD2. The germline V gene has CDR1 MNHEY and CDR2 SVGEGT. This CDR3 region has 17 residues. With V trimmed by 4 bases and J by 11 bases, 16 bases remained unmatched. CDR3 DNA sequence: TGTGCCAGCAGTTCCGGGACTAGCGGGATAATCGTAGGTGAGCAGTACTTC. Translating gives CASSSGTSGIIVGEQYF.

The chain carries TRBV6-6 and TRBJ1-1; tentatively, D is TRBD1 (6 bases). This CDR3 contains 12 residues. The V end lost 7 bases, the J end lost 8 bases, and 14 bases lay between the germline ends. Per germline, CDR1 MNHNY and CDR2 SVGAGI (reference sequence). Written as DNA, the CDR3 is TGTGCCAGCATCAAGGGGGGTCGGGAAGCTTTCTTT. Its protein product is CASIKGGREAFF.